This T cell receptor beta chain was documented in a study of T cell responses to AZD1222 COVID-19 vaccine. As for the study in general: The analysis combined second doses at about 4 or about 12 weeks.

The germline CDR1 and CDR2 sequences are ENHRY and SYGVKD. The CDR3 has 17 residues. The ends were cut back, 4 bases at V and 0 bases at J, with 16 bases in the middle. Only in-frame clones appear in the TCRdb table, and some are missing; sequencing was by immunoSEQ multiplex PCR. The top ten clones hold 1.9% of a sample with around 150,000 clones, roughly 90% of them seen once. This TCR was sampled from an adult in good health. Sequenced material: peripheral blood, taken on day 0 of AZD1222 vaccination. The chain recombines TRBV10-3 with TRBJ1-3; D ambiguous. CDR3: CAISVKGERYSGNTIYF. The CDR3 region has the DNA TGTGCCATCAGTGTAAAAGGAGAACGGTACTCTGGAAACACCATATATTTT.